One sample yielded the 12 T cell receptor beta chains listed below, sequenced in a study of PD-1 blockade in classical Hodgkin lymphoma. Clones were sequenced by immunoSEQ multiplex PCR, and TCRdb holds only the in-frame ones, with some missing. The profile shows about 60,000 clones, around nine tenths of them singletons. Regarding time point: cycle 4 day 1 (C4D1), after six to seven weeks of nivolumab. Relapse was seen in all patients after autologous stem cell transplantation, and brentuximab vedotin exposure was variable. Specimen: peripheral blood mononuclear cells (PBMCs), collected before the fourth cycle of nivolumab. Receptors were obtained from a human donor with classical Hodgkin lymphoma.

V usage is TRBV19 and J usage is TRBJ2-3; D might be TRBD2 (5 bases). Germline V gives CDR1 LNHDA, CDR2 SQIVND (reference sequence). This CDR3 region has 15 residues. Trimming removed 5 bases at V and 4 bases at J, with 16 bases between. Written as DNA, the CDR3 is TGTGCCAGTAGTTACGCGGAACTAGATCCAGATACGCAGTATTTT. Its translation is CASSYAELDPDTQYF.

This clone was seen once. This chain uses TRBV4-2 with TRBJ2-2; D remains ambiguous. CDR3 length: 14 residues. The germline V gene encodes CDR1 LGHNA and CDR2 YNFKEQ. Trimming removed 3 bases at V and 5 bases at J, with 10 bases between. CDR3 sequence (DNA): TGTGCCAGCAGCCAGGAAACTTTGACCGGGGAGCTGTTTTTT. It encodes CASSQETLTGELFF.

This chain connects TRBV19 to TRBJ2-7, with 9 bases matching TRBD2. After removal of 11 bases from V and 5 bases from J, the junction contained 4 bases not matched to a gene. The CDR3 spans 11 residues. Germline assignment: CDR1 LNHDA and CDR2 SQIVND (reference sequence). The CDR3, as DNA: TGTGCCTCCACTAGCGGGCACGAGCAGTACTTC. It yields the protein CASTSGHEQYF.

Only a few counts were recorded for this clone. V and J are TRBV5-4 and TRBJ1-2, with D tentatively TRBD1 (5 bases). Germline V gene sequence: CDR1 SGHNT, CDR2 YYREEE (reference sequence). The CDR3 spans 12 residues. The V gene lost 4 bases and the J gene lost 6 bases, with 10 bases spanning the gap. CDR3 sequence: CASSIDSNGYTF. As DNA, the CDR3 is TGTGCCAGCAGCATCGACAGTAATGGCTACACCTTC.

The V gene is TRBV28, the J gene TRBJ2-7, with D tentatively TRBD2 (5 bases). Germline V CDR1 and CDR2: MDHEN, SYDVKM. V lost 3 bases and J lost 3, with 9 bases in between. The CDR3 totals 13 residues. The CDR3 DNA sequence: TGTGCCAGCAGTTTCCCGGGAAACTACGAGCAGTACTTC. Amino acids: CASSFPGNYEQYF.

The chain is built from TRBV13 and TRBJ2-5; D is perhaps TRBD2 (6 bases). CDR1 is PRHDT and CDR2 is FYEKMQ in the germline V gene (reference sequence). This CDR3 is 13 amino acids long. V was clipped by 4 bases and J by 2 bases, with 8 bases between them. The CDR3 region is CASSYGLQETQYF. The CDR3 region has the DNA TGTGCCAGCAGCTACGGACTACAAGAGACCCAGTACTTC.

The chain recombines TRBV11-2 with TRBJ1-2; 7 nucleotides align to TRBD1. The CDR3 is made up of 18 amino acids. Germline lookup yields CDR1 SGHAT and CDR2 FQNNGV. Trimming at V came to 0 bases and at J to 1 base, leaving 11 bases not matched to a gene. Written as DNA, the CDR3 is TGTGCCAGCAGCTTAGATTGGGGACAGCCGCGGATTAACTATGGCTACACCTTC. Translating it yields CASSLDWGQPRINYGYTF.

CDR3 nucleotides: TGTGCCAGCGGGAGTTGGGGGGCCAACGTCCTGACTTTC. Amino acids: CASGSWGANVLTF. The V gene is TRBV2, the J gene TRBJ2-6; D perhaps matches TRBD2 (5 bases). V lost 8 bases and J 4 bases, leaving 9 bases between the germline ends. The CDR3 extends over 13 amino acids. The germline V gene encodes CDR1 SNHLY and CDR2 FYNNEI.

The chain couples TRBV2 to TRBJ2-1; TRBD2 agrees at 11 bases. Unmatched junction bases numbered 6, after V lost 8 bases and J lost 3 bases. The CDR3 spans 15 residues. The germline gives CDR1 SNHLY, CDR2 FYNNEI. The CDR3 coding sequence is TGTGCCAGCTGGGTAGCGGGAGGGGGCTACAATGAGCAGTTCTTC. It specifies CASWVAGGGYNEQFF.

The CDR3 DNA reads as TGTGCCAGTAGACCATCCGGGTCCACAGATACGCAGTATTTT. As protein: CASRPSGSTDTQYF. The J gene is TRBJ2-3, the V gene TRBV19; D remains ambiguous. V was cut by 6 bases and J by 2 bases, with 12 bases left in between. In germline, CDR1 is LNHDA, CDR2 SQIVND (reference sequence). The CDR3 has 14 amino acids. Using reference TRBV19 and TRBJ2-3 for the parts outside the CDR3, the full variable domain is DGGITQSPKYLFRKEGQNVTLSCEQNLNHDAMYWYRQDPGQGLRLIYYSQIVNDFQKGDIAEGYSVSREKKESFPLTVTSAQKNPTAFYLCASRPSGSTDTQYFGPGTRLTVL.

The V gene is TRBV28, the J gene TRBJ2-7, with 13 bases fitting TRBD2. Per germline, CDR1 MDHEN and CDR2 SYDVKM. Germline trimming cut 9 bases from V and 2 bases from J; bases unmatched to any gene: 7. This CDR3 comprises 15 residues. In DNA form, the CDR3 reads TGTGCCAGTGATCCCACTAGCGGGAGGGCCTACGAGCAGTACTTC. This sequence encodes CASDPTSGRAYEQYF.

The V call is TRBV2, the J call TRBJ2-3; TRBD2 aligns across 11 bases. There are 22 residues in the CDR3. Germline values: CDR1 SNHLY, CDR2 FYNNEI. Trimming removed 3 bases from V and 2 bases from J; junction bases left unmatched: 22. The CDR3 DNA follows: TGTGCCAGCAGTGAGTGGCTGACAGGCTCCTTAGCGGGAGGGCCTATCACAGATACGCAGTATTTT. This encodes CASSEWLTGSLAGGPITDTQYF.